This TCR beta chain was retrieved from a study of Tregs in tolerant kidney transplant recipients (dated by TCRdb to about 2019). Regarding the research as a whole: TCRbeta sequencing was used in the study to identify donor-specific regulatory T cells before combined kidney and bone marrow transplantation, and the identified cells were then tracked after transplant. On the study overall, not on this receptor specifically: The most biologically relevant and donor-specific TCRbeta repertoire appeared to be identified by expanding Tregs with activated donor B cells. The study was constrained by small patient numbers, and validation of the findings is required in larger populations and under other immunosuppression protocols. Although technical replication error seemed to be minimal, the question of biological reproducibility was not addressed directly. Donor-specific Treg expansion exceeded global Treg expansion in tolerant patients, suggesting antigen-driven rather than nonspecific expansion. For some patients the PCR primers changed over time, which made it impossible to compare the samples from those patients at the nucleotide level.

The transplants used related donors with nonmyeloablative bone marrow transplantation, and mixed chimerism in the human trials was transient. Thawed PBMCs were FACS-sorted into unstimulated Tregs (CD4+CD25+CD127-), CD4+ non-Tregs (CD4+CD25-), CD4 cells and CD8 cells. The patients were a handful of recipients of combined kidney and bone marrow transplants from the ITN036ST trial, and samples were available only for these trial subjects. Healthy control blood was separated into PBMCs by Ficoll density gradient and cryopreserved, and patient PBMCs were collected both before and after transplant. The germline V gene supplies CDR1 LGHNT and CDR2 FRNRAP. The CDR3 measures 16 amino acids from cysteine to phenylalanine. The kept DNA is CDR3 alone, 48 bases in frame from the first base. At the junction V is shortened by 1 base and J by 6 bases; bases outside the gene matches: 5. About this clone: The antigen it binds to is not known. The input lacks base qualities; no much larger clone sits a single base away.

Genomic DNA was extracted from sorted cells with the QIAGEN DNeasy Blood and Tissue Kit for TCRbeta CDR3 sequencing. Through immunoSEQ, high-throughput TCRbeta CDR3 sequencing was done commercially, including PCR amplification with internal controls and bias correction. For the original study's pipeline: Unique productive TCRbeta sequences were defined by CDR3 nucleotide sequence where primers matched, and otherwise by CDR3 amino acid sequence together with Vbeta and Jbeta genes. To correct sorting error, sequences shared between sorted populations at a frequency ratio of 2:1 or less were removed; the rest were assigned to the higher population. Donor-reactive sequences were defined as at least 5-fold expanded in CFSE-low cells versus unstimulated cells, with frequency of at least 0.01% in CFSE-low cells. Jensen-Shannon divergence, calculated on the top 100 TCRbeta sequences ranked by frequency, was used to quantify repertoire divergence. For samples with multiple sequencing runs, sorting error was corrected separately for each run before the runs were pooled. TCRdb holds this immuneACCESS table with in-frame rearrangements only. Some clones are missing; in checked studies, unresolved V genes explain under half, and the rest has no known cause. Clonal size and the V and J genes are those of that table, whereas D and trimming came from the DNA. The sample table shows roughly 80,000 clones, and about 91% are seen once. The ten largest clones take up approximately 1.4% of the sample.

This receptor was obtained from a human patient who received a combined kidney and bone marrow transplant. After a transplant, the graft donor may have provided part of the T cells. Here the sequenced sample was CD4+ T cells from blood (PBMCs), taken 24 months after the transplant. The chain couples TRBV12-5 to TRBJ2-2; 10 central bases correspond to TRBD2. The sequenced DNA is TGTGCTAGTGGTTTGGGGGCTAGCGGGAGCCCCGGGGAGCTGTTTTTT. The resulting protein is CASGLGASGSPGELFF. Joined to the reference TRBV12-5 and TRBJ2-2 proteins, this CDR3 gives the full variable domain: DARVTQTPRHKVTEMGQEVTMRCQPILGHNTVFWYRQTMMQGLELLAYFRNRAPLDDSGMPKDRFSAEMPDATLATLKIQPSEPRDSAVYFCASGLGASGSPGELFFGEGSRLTVL.